What follows are 28 T cell receptor beta chains derived from one specimen sequenced in a study of T cell responses to AZD1222 COVID-19 vaccine. Some clones are missing from TCRdb's copy, which holds only in-frame ones; the method was immunoSEQ multiplex PCR. The data contain over 65,000 clones, roughly 90% of them singletons. The material sequenced was peripheral blood, taken 28 days after the second AZD1222 dose. These receptors all come from an adult who received the AZD1222 COVID-19 vaccine.

The chain's CDR3 is CASSRIALPPGDTQYF. The CDR3 DNA reads as TGTGCCAGCAGTCGGATAGCGCTCCCCCCCGGAGATACGCAGTATTTT. V and J are TRBV28 and TRBJ2-3, with D tentatively TRBD2 (5 bases). Germline V gene data show CDR1 as MDHEN and CDR2 as SYDVKM. V lost 5 bases and J 5 bases, leaving 20 bases between the germline ends. The CDR3 contains 16 residues.

This clone was detected once. The V gene is TRBV5-1, the J gene TRBJ2-1, with 13 bases matching TRBD2. With 4 bases clipped from V and 2 bases from J, the junction kept 6 bases outside the gene matches. Germline V lookup: CDR1 SGHRS, CDR2 YFSETQ. CDR3 length: 17 amino acids. The CDR3 spells CASSRTSGRVAYNEQFF. The DNA of the CDR3 is TGCGCCAGCAGCCGGACTAGCGGGAGAGTGGCCTACAATGAGCAGTTCTTC.

The V and J genes are TRBV6-2 or TRBV6-3 and TRBJ2-1; D possibly corresponds to TRBD1 (5 bases). The CDR3 length is 14 residues. The V gene's germline CDR1 is MNHEY and CDR2 SVGEGT. Trimming pared 5 bases from V and 7 bases from J, leaving 15 bases between. Written as DNA, the CDR3 is TGTGCCAGCAGTCGCGGCAGGGCCGGTAATGAGCAGTTCTTC. This codes for CASSRGRAGNEQFF.

V and J are TRBV18 and TRBJ2-1; 9 bases are a match to TRBD1. Germline V lookup: CDR1 KGHSH, CDR2 LQKENI. Trimming at V came to 4 bases and at J to 1 base, leaving 2 bases not matched to a gene. The CDR3 consists of 15 residues. The CDR3: CASSRTGESYNEQFF. The CDR3 nucleotides read TGTGCCAGCTCACGGACAGGGGAGTCCTACAATGAGCAGTTCTTC.

The DNA for the CDR3 is TGCAGTGCCAGTGTGGCAGCGGGAGGGCCGTTCGAGCAGTACTTC. Translated: CSASVAAGGPFEQYF. This rearrangement joins TRBV20-1 to TRBJ2-7; TRBD2 matches at 10 bases. Germline V gives CDR1 DFQATT, CDR2 SNEGSKA (reference sequence). The V segment lost 6 bases and the J segment 6 bases; nucleotides outside the gene matches: 14. This CDR3 has 15 amino acids.

In regard to this clone: This same CDR3 is encoded by further DNA sequences in the sample. J is TRBJ1-5 and V is TRBV30, with no clear D. The V and J ends lost 0 bases and 4 bases respectively, with 10 bases between them. The CDR3 is 14 residues long. The germline CDR1 and CDR2 sequences are GTSNPN and SVGIG (reference sequence). This CDR3 is CAWSVGSGNQPQHF. In DNA, the CDR3 is TGTGCCTGGAGTGTAGGCAGTGGGAATCAGCCCCAGCATTTT.

The V gene is TRBV7-9, the J gene TRBJ2-7; no clear D. Trimming left V 5 bases short and J 7 bases short, with 21 bases between. Germline values: CDR1 SEHNR, CDR2 FQNEAQ (reference sequence). The CDR3 loop spans 15 amino acids. The DNA for the CDR3 is TGTGCCAGCAGCCCAGGTAGTCCCCCGAATGGGGAGCAGTACTTC. Its translation: CASSPGSPPNGEQYF.

This chain joins TRBV7-9 and TRBJ2-3, with 10 bases matching TRBD2. Germline values: CDR1 SEHNR, CDR2 FQNEAQ (reference sequence). Trimming removed 5 bases from V and 5 bases from J; junction bases left unmatched: 7. The CDR3 runs to 15 residues. The CDR3 loop is CASSHSGRAGDTQYF. CDR3 DNA: TGTGCCAGCAGCCACAGCGGGAGGGCCGGAGATACGCAGTATTTT.

This chain joins TRBV5-4 and TRBJ1-1, with D uncertain. Germline V gene lookup returns CDR1 SGHNT and CDR2 YYREEE (reference sequence). V lost 1 base, J lost 2 bases, and 0 bases lay in between. The CDR3 is 11 amino acids. The DNA for the CDR3 is TGTGCCAGCAGCTTGAACACTGAAGCTTTCTTT. Translated, it gives CASSLNTEAFF.

The chain carries TRBV24-1 and TRBJ2-3; maybe TRBD2 (5 bases). Germline V gives CDR1 KGHDR, CDR2 SFDVKD. The CDR3 is 13 residues long. Trimming shortened V by 4 bases and J by 4 bases, and 8 bases separated the two germline ends. The CDR3 sequence: CATSDWTADTQYF. The CDR3 DNA reads TGTGCCACCAGTGACTGGACTGCAGATACGCAGTATTTT.

Only one count was recorded for this clone. This rearrangement joins TRBV4-2 to TRBJ2-3; 9 bases line up with TRBD2. V was clipped by 5 bases and J by 0 bases; unmatched bases: 9. The germline V gene encodes CDR1 LGHNA and CDR2 YNFKEQ. The CDR3 contains 17 residues. The CDR3 spells CASSRSELAGSTDTQYF. The DNA for the CDR3 is TGTGCCAGCAGCAGATCCGAACTAGCGGGTAGCACAGATACGCAGTATTTT.

This clone was found once. The chain links TRBV2 to TRBJ2-3; D ambiguous. The V gene lost 7 bases and the J gene lost 6 bases, with 14 bases spanning the gap. The CDR3 has 13 amino acids. Germline CDR1 is SNHLY and CDR2 is FYNNEI. CDR3 in amino acids: CASKATSVDTQYF. The DNA of the CDR3 is TGTGCCAGCAAGGCCACCTCGGTGGATACGCAGTATTTT.

The rearrangement uses TRBV6-5 and TRBJ1-4; D ambiguous. This CDR3 spans 15 amino acids. Germline loops: CDR1 MNHEY, CDR2 SVGAGI. The V end lost 5 bases, the J end lost 0 bases, and 10 bases lay between the germline ends. CDR3 coding DNA: TGTGCCAGCAGTACTACCATAGCAACTAATGAAAAACTGTTTTTT. Translation: CASSTTIATNEKLFF.

The chain uses TRBV7-6 and TRBJ2-1; the match to TRBD2 covers 12 bases. The J segment lost 9 bases and the V segment lost 6 bases, leaving 6 bases of the junction unmatched. This CDR3 contains 14 residues. Germline V gene data show CDR1 as SGHVS and CDR2 as FNYEAQ. CDR3 sequence: CASSLAGGAGEQFF. In DNA, the CDR3 is TGTGCCAGCAGTCTAGCGGGAGGGGCGGGTGAGCAGTTCTTC.

The J gene is TRBJ2-5, the V gene TRBV27; D possibly corresponds to TRBD1 (5 bases). The CDR3 loop spans 15 amino acids. Germline V CDR1 and CDR2: MNHEY, SMNVEV (reference sequence). Trimming shortened V by 0 bases and J by 2 bases, and 10 bases separated the two germline ends. The CDR3 sequence: CASSLSAGIQETQYF. CDR3 sequence (DNA): TGTGCCAGCAGTTTATCGGCAGGGATTCAAGAGACCCAGTACTTC.

The chain recombines TRBV4-2 with TRBJ2-1, with D tentatively TRBD1 (6 bases). Per germline, CDR1 LGHNA and CDR2 YNFKEQ. The V and J ends lost 0 bases and 3 bases respectively, with 12 bases between them. The CDR3 spans 16 residues. The CDR3 loop reads CASSQERDTSYNEQFF. In DNA form, the CDR3 reads TGTGCCAGCAGCCAAGAGAGGGACACAAGCTACAATGAGCAGTTCTTC.

The genes are TRBV21-1 and TRBJ2-7. TRBV21-1 is a recognized pseudogene. The CDR3 sequence is 11 residues long. CDR3 nucleotides: TGTGCCAGCAGCACGACCTACGAGCAGTACTTC. Translated, it gives CASSTTYEQYF.

The chain is built from TRBV5-1 and TRBJ1-2; the D gene is possibly TRBD1 (5 bases). Trimming cost V 2 bases and J 0 bases, with 11 bases left between them. The CDR3 sequence is 15 residues long. CDR1 and CDR2 (germline): SGHRS, YFSETQ. Written as DNA, the CDR3 is TGCGCCAGCAGCTTAAAAGGGGAAGCTAACTATGGCTACACCTTC. Translating it yields CASSLKGEANYGYTF.

J is TRBJ1-6 and V is TRBV27; unclear D gene. Deletions cut 3 bases from V and 4 bases from J, with 7 bases between. This CDR3 comprises 14 residues. The germline V gene encodes CDR1 MNHEY and CDR2 SMNVEV (reference sequence). CDR3 in amino acids: CASSFWGYNSPLHF. CDR3 nucleotides: TGTGCCAGCAGTTTCTGGGGTTATAATTCACCCCTCCACTTT.

This rearrangement joins TRBV7-9 to TRBJ1-3; 7 bases agree with TRBD1. V lost 5 bases and J lost 0; bases outside the gene matches: 4. This CDR3 is 15 amino acids long. CDR1 SEHNR and CDR2 FQNEAQ come from the germline V gene (reference sequence). The CDR3 bases are TGTGCCAGCAGCCGAGGGACAGTCTCTGGAAACACCATATATTTT. It specifies CASSRGTVSGNTIYF.

The chain has TRBV5-8 and TRBJ1-4, with 9 nucleotides matching TRBD1. CDR1 and CDR2 (germline): SGHTS, YDEGEE. The J segment lost 8 bases and the V segment lost 7 bases, leaving 9 bases of the junction unmatched. The CDR3 contains 14 residues. In DNA form, the CDR3 reads TGTGCCAGCGAGGACCGGGACAGGGTAGAAAAACTGTTTTTT. As protein: CASEDRDRVEKLFF.

This chain joins TRBV7-6 and TRBJ1-3, with unresolved D. The germline CDR1 and CDR2 sequences are SGHVS and FNYEAQ. Trimming shortened V by 1 base and J by 0 bases, and 7 bases separated the two germline ends. This CDR3 contains 15 residues. CDR3 region: CASSLGQNSGNTIYF. The CDR3 DNA follows: TGTGCCAGCAGCTTAGGCCAGAACTCTGGAAACACCATATATTTT.

The V gene is TRBV3-1 (or the pseudogene TRBV3-2), the J gene TRBJ1-3; TRBD1 matches at 10 bases. The trim removed 4 bases at V and 3 bases at J, leaving 9 bases unmatched. The CDR3 has 17 amino acids. Germline V gene sequence: CDR1 LGHDT, CDR2 YNNKEL (reference sequence). The chain's CDR3 is CASSPTGQGFVGNTIYF. The DNA for the CDR3 is TGTGCCAGCAGCCCGACGGGACAGGGGTTTGTTGGAAACACCATATATTTT.

The rearrangement uses TRBV3-1 (or the pseudogene TRBV3-2) and TRBJ1-2; TRBD1 matches 7 bases. CDR1 LGHDT and CDR2 YNNKEL come from the germline V gene (reference sequence). Trimming removed 0 bases from V and 4 bases from J; junction bases left unmatched: 11. There are 17 residues in the CDR3. In DNA form, the CDR3 reads TGTGCCAGCAGCCAAGATCTTGGGAGGGGGCGACTCTATGGCTACACCTTC. The encoded protein is CASSQDLGRGRLYGYTF.

This rearrangement joins TRBV14 to TRBJ2-3, with 7 bases matching TRBD2. This CDR3 comprises 13 residues. Germline values: CDR1 SGHDN, CDR2 FVKESK. V lost 6 bases to trimming and J lost 2 bases; unmatched junction nucleotides: 2. Written as DNA, the CDR3 is TGTGCCAGCAGGGCGGGAGCCACAGATACGCAGTATTTT. It translates to CASRAGATDTQYF. Combining the CDR3 with reference TRBV14 and TRBJ2-3 gives the whole variable domain EAGVTQFPSHSVIEKGQTVTLRCDPISGHDNLYWYRRVMGKEIKFLLHFVKESKQDESGMPNNRFLAERTGGTYSTLKVQPAELEDSGVYFCASRAGATDTQYFGPGTRLTVL.

This sequence joins TRBV6-4 and TRBJ2-3, with TRBD2 identical over 10 bases. The V and J ends lost 5 bases and 5 bases, in that order; junction bases with no gene match: 7. This CDR3 spans 15 amino acids. Per germline, CDR1 MRHNA and CDR2 SNTAGT. In nucleotides, the CDR3 is TGTGCCAGCAGTTTATTAGCGGGAGGAAAAGATACGCAGTATTTT. Its protein product is CASSLLAGGKDTQYF.

This clone was observed a single time. The chain employs TRBV9 and TRBJ1-1; 10 bases map to TRBD1. Per germline, CDR1 SGDLS and CDR2 YYNGEE. The CDR3 covers 15 residues. V lost 4 bases, J lost 3 bases, and 6 bases stayed unmatched. CDR3 sequence: CASSSSDRGDTEAFF. CDR3 nucleotides: TGTGCCAGCAGCTCATCGGACAGGGGGGACACTGAAGCTTTCTTT.

CDR3 sequence (DNA): TGTGCCACCAGTGATCAACACTATGGCTACACCTTC. This encodes CATSDQHYGYTF. The chain joins TRBV24-1 to TRBJ1-2; D not resolved. This CDR3 contains 12 residues. Trimming pared 3 bases from V and 3 bases from J, leaving 4 bases between. Germline V gives CDR1 KGHDR, CDR2 SFDVKD.